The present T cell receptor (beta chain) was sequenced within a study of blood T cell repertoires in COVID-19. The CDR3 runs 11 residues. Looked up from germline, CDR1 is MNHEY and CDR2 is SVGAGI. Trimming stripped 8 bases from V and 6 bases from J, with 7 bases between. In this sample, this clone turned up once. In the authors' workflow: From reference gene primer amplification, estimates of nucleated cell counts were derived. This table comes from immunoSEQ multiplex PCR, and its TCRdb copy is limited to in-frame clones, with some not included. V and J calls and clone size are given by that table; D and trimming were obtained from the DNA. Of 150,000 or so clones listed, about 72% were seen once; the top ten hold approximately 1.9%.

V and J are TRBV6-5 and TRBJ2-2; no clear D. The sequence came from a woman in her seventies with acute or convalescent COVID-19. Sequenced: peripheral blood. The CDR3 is CASLFAGELFF. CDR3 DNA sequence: TGTGCCAGCCTATTCGCCGGGGAGCTGTTTTTT.